This T cell receptor beta chain was retrieved from a study of blood T cell repertoires in COVID-19 (dated by TCRdb to 2018 to 2020). With respect to the entire study: The collaborator samples originated in the United States, Italy and Spain and spanned the acute and convalescent phases of COVID-19. The samples were drawn from two sources: the first 160 participants of the ongoing ImmuneRACE study, and 1,200 or so subjects contributed by 6 global collaborators. A de-identified subject ID, COVID-19 status, age in years and sex were almost always included in the sample metadata. Deeply sampled blood TCRbeta repertoires from subjects exposed to, actively infected with, or recovered from COVID-19 were included in the dataset. A freely available public database, intended as a resource for researchers studying the immune response to SARS-CoV-2, is where the repertoires were released. HLA class I and class II types, where available, came from metadata supplied by the sample provider rather than from assay-based typing. The material from the prospective study consisted of cDNA or gDNA derived from T cells, B-cell-depleted T cells, or PBMCs.

The collaborating institutions used their own protocols to collect whole blood in K2EDTA tubes. For TCRbeta analysis, collaborator samples were shipped as frozen whole blood, as isolated PBMCs, or as DNA extracted from either sample type. Overall study outcomes, separate from this receptor: How much clinical and demographic metadata was included differed by source and by participant, and the metadata was provided uncurated.

TCRbeta CDR3 regions were amplified from genomic DNA using the immunoSEQ Assay, a bias-controlled multiplex PCR. In the authors' own workflow: The number of nucleated cells in each sample was estimated by amplification of reference gene primers within the assay. Sequence reads were collapsed and filtered to measure the absolute abundance of every unique TCRbeta CDR3 rearrangement. Productive Simpson clonality was computed per sample as the square root of Simpson's diversity index over productive rearrangements. The clones in this table, taken by TCRdb from immuneACCESS, are in-frame only. Not every clone is retained; where verified, under half of the shortfall comes from an unresolved V gene, and the cause of the rest is unknown. The V and J calls and clone size come from that table; D and trimming were worked out from the DNA. The sample includes over 350,000 clones, with more than 80% observed a single time. The top ten clonotypes cover roughly 1.4% of the sample.

With respect to this clone: No cognate antigen has been identified for it. One base away there is no much larger clone; base qualities are not given.

The specimen sequenced was peripheral blood. The TCR sequence derives from a woman in her 30s with active or convalescent COVID-19.

This receptor has the CDR3 CSVENQIYEQYF. The nucleotides read TGCAGCGTTGAAAATCAAATCTACGAGCAGTACTTC. This chain joins TRBV29-1 to TRBJ2-7, with an unclear D gene assignment. Taken from the germline V gene, the CDR1 and CDR2 loops are SQVTM and ANQGSEA. V gives up 2 bases and J gives up 3 bases, and the segment between their germline ends measures 8 bases. The CDR3 holds 12 amino acids from the cysteine to the phenylalanine. The read is trimmed to its CDR3 DNA, 36 bases read in frame from base 1.